This T cell receptor beta chain was sequenced in a study of blood T cells in healthy people across ages. Donors were healthy Caucasian individuals from Russia aged about 6 to 100. Whole-study findings and limits: Expanded clonotype shifts may have been confounded, as the donors had an unknown CMV status.

Together with a sample-barcoded 5' primer, a J-beta primer mix was included in a second PCR lasting about 7 to 12 cycles. TCRdb redid the calling of the 5' RACE reads with MiXCR, one entry per CDR3 protein. The sample holds 1.5 million to 2 million distinct CDR3 sequences; 49% are singletons and the top ten take approximately 2.1%. V shed 7 bases and J 10 bases; nucleotides not matched to a gene: 10. CDR1 and CDR2 from the germline V gene are SNHLY and FYNNEI. The CDR3 is 13 residues long. Comments on this clonotype: The antigen is unknown.

The sequencing input was blood. The TCR comes from a woman in her thirties or forties in good health. This chain uses TRBV2 with TRBJ2-1; 7 bases map to TRBD1. The CDR3 protein is CASKYDRVEEQFF. DNA of the CDR3: TGTGCCAGCAAATATGACAGGGTGGAGGAGCAGTTCTTC.